The TCR beta chain described here comes from a study of multiple sclerosis patients with progressive multifocal leukoencephalopathy. This CDR3 is built from 14 residues. Trimming pared 1 base from V and 4 bases from J, leaving 10 bases between. The germline V gene has CDR1 SEHNR and CDR2 FQNEAQ (reference sequence). Time point denoted: more than five months of natalizumab therapy. Details on this clone: Its antigen is unknown.

Produced via immunoSEQ multiplex PCR; TCRdb's table is partial and in-frame only. This sample has about 30,000 clones; roughly nine tenths occur once, and the top ten carry over 1.2%. Overall study results and limits: At PML onset, no shared TRBV or TRBJ gene usage was seen.

The material was PBMCs, obtained from a patient treated with natalizumab. The clonotype comes from a human donor with multiple sclerosis. The V gene is TRBV7-9, the J gene TRBJ1-1; unclear D gene. The CDR3 DNA follows: TGTGCCAGCAGCTTAGGGGAGGGTTCCACTGAAGCTTTCTTT. Translation: CASSLGEGSTEAFF.